This T cell receptor (beta chain) was sequenced in a study of cytomegalovirus exposure and HLA in healthy donors. It was with 60 Vbeta and 13 Jbeta primers that the PCR ran. Data came from immunoSEQ multiplex PCR; TCRdb stores just in-frame clones and leaves some out. The sample records about 70,000 clones, 86% being singletons. In regard to this clone: What it binds is unknown.

Study-wide results and caveats: Later analysis revealed greater clonal expansion in HLA-associated TCR beta chains than in equally common others.

This CDR3 region has 16 residues. In germline, CDR1 is WNHNN, CDR2 SYGVQD (reference sequence). V was shortened by 3 bases and J by 0 bases, with 12 bases between the two germline ends. The chain carries TRBV10-1 and TRBJ2-1; tentatively, D is TRBD2 (6 bases). The material sequenced was PBMCs. This TCR came from a woman in her 30s in good health and CMV-seronegative. The CDR3 region has the DNA TGCGCCAGCAGTGAAGGCGGGACGAGCTCCTACAATGAGCAGTTCTTC. Its protein is CASSEGGTSSYNEQFF.